This T cell receptor (beta chain) stems from a study of cytomegalovirus exposure and HLA in healthy donors. The germline CDR1 and CDR2 sequences are SGHNT and YENEEA. Trimming removed 8 bases from V and 2 bases from J; junction bases left unmatched: 2. The CDR3 runs to 13 residues. PCR was performed using 60 Vbeta and 13 Jbeta primers. The data were produced by immunoSEQ multiplex PCR, yet TCRdb's version contains in-frame clones alone and is incomplete. The sample yields 150,000 to 200,000 clones, around 79% seen once. The origin of this receptor is a woman aged 40 to 50 in good health and CMV-seronegative. The sequencing input was PBMCs. The chain carries TRBV11-3 and TRBJ1-1, with 10 bases aligning to TRBD1. The CDR3 DNA sequence: TGTGCCAGCGACAGGGGGCAAAACACTGAAGCTTTCTTT. It codes for CASDRGQNTEAFF. Together with reference TRBV11-3 and TRBJ1-1, the CDR3 gives the full variable domain: EAGVVQSPRYKIIEKKQPVAFWCNPISGHNTLYWYLQNLGQGPELLIRYENEEAVDDSQLPKDRFSAERLKGVDSTLKIQPAELGDSAVYLCASDRGQNTEAFFGQGTRLTVV.